This TCR beta chain was sequenced for a study of identical twins. Study-wide results and limits: Instead of following the same donors, the conclusions were based on cross-sectional statistical analysis. Alpha sequences that were out-of-frame and twin-shared showed an excess of low generation probability. The authors noted that invariant MAIT and iNKT cells could partly confound zero-insertion analyses.

It was template switching that added a universal primer site, and there were unique molecular identifiers on the cDNA. TCRdb ran MiXCR on the 5' RACE reads and lists one entry per CDR3 protein. The table lists more than 650,000 distinct CDR3 sequences, 6.1% of them singletons, with about 1.8% in the top ten. The CDR3 has 13 residues. Trimming left V 3 bases short and J 4 bases short, with 10 bases between. CDR1 and CDR2 (germline): SGDLS, YYNGEE. This clonotype was detected ten times or more. Antigen unknown. The source is a man younger than 30 in good health. Sequencing used naive T cells sorted from blood. The chain couples TRBV9 to TRBJ2-5; D remains ambiguous. DNA for the CDR3: TGTGCCAGCAGCGCCACCAGCTCAGAGACCCAGTACTTC. Translating gives CASSATSSETQYF. Supplemented by reference TRBV9 and TRBJ2-5, the full variable domain reads DSGVTQTPKHLITATGQRVTLRCSPRSGDLSVYWYQQSLDQGLQFLIQYYNGEERAKGNILERFSAQQFPDLHSELNLSSLELGDSALYFCASSATSSETQYFGPGTRLLVL.